The 11 T cell receptor beta chains in this list originate from one sample, sequenced in a study of T cell repertoires in cytomegalovirus infection. Via MiXCR, TCRdb re-called the reads, giving one row per CDR3 protein. This table has a few hundred thousand distinct CDR3 sequences, approximately 15% appearing once. What was sequenced was CD8+ T cells from PBMCs. Receptors were obtained from a human donor in good health (CMV status not recorded). Some clones in this sample may be carry-over from other donors' samples.

V is TRBV27 and J is TRBJ2-2, with D unresolved. Germline V lookup: CDR1 MNHEY, CDR2 SMNVEV (reference sequence). V lost 1 base to trimming and J lost 6 bases, with 12 bases between them. The CDR3 has 15 residues. CDR3: CASSLWTPWAGELFF. The CDR3 bases are TGTGCCAGCAGTTTATGGACCCCATGGGCCGGGGAGCTGTTTTTT.

In its sample, this clonotype was seen a few times. The rearrangement uses TRBV28 and TRBJ1-5; D is undetermined. The CDR3 has 15 residues. Trimming left V 5 bases short and J 5 bases short, with 16 bases between. CDR1 and CDR2 from the germline V gene are MDHEN and SYDVKM. The CDR3 coding sequence is TGTGCCAGCAGTATTAGGACCCCGCTTGATCAGCCCCAGCATTTT. Translated, it gives CASSIRTPLDQPQHF.

This clonotype was detected a few times. The chain is built from TRBV20-1 and TRBJ1-2, with a possible D match to TRBD1 (6 bases). This CDR3 comprises 14 residues. CDR1 and CDR2 from the germline V gene are DFQATT and SNEGSKA (reference sequence). The V end was cut by 5 bases, the J end by 5 bases, with 18 bases between. CDR3: CSAPHKTGIYGYTF. DNA of the CDR3: TGCAGTGCTCCCCACAAGACAGGAATATATGGCTACACCTTC.

The chain is built from TRBV9 and TRBJ1-5; D is unresolved. Per germline, CDR1 SGDLS and CDR2 YYNGEE. The CDR3 totals 15 residues. The V end lost 0 bases, the J end lost 0 bases, and 7 bases lay between the germline ends. This chain's CDR3 is CASSVGGISNQPQHF. The CDR3 nucleotides are TGTGCCAGCAGCGTAGGAGGGATTAGCAATCAGCCCCAGCATTTT. Full variable domain (missing parts from reference TRBV9 and TRBJ1-5): DSGVTQTPKHLITATGQRVTLRCSPRSGDLSVYWYQQSLDQGLQFLIQYYNGEERAKGNILERFSAQQFPDLHSELNLSSLELGDSALYFCASSVGGISNQPQHFGDGTRLSIL.

The rearrangement joins TRBV29-1 to TRBJ2-7; no firm D call. CDR1 and CDR2 from the germline V gene are SQVTM and ANQGSEA. V was clipped by 2 bases and J by 2 bases, with 13 bases between them. The CDR3 contains 14 residues. The CDR3 nucleotides read TGCAGCGTTGAATCGGGCAGTCAAACCTACGAGCAGTACTTC. It specifies CSVESGSQTYEQYF.

J is TRBJ2-3 and V is TRBV28; 10 bases are shared with TRBD1. There are 16 residues in the CDR3. From germline, CDR1 is MDHEN and CDR2 SYDVKM. Trimming at V came to 5 bases and at J to 2 bases, leaving 7 bases not matched to a gene. CDR3 sequence (DNA): TGTGCCAGCAGTCCGGGGACAGGGGCGTTCACAGATACGCAGTATTTT. This codes for CASSPGTGAFTDTQYF. Looking up the rest from reference TRBV28 and TRBJ2-3 gives the full variable domain: DVKVTQSSRYLVKRTGEKVFLECVQDMDHENMFWYRQDPGLGLRLIYFSYDVKMKEKGDIPEGYSVSREKKERFSLILESASTNQTSMYLCASSPGTGAFTDTQYFGPGTRLTVL.

The chain carries TRBV5-5 and TRBJ2-1; 10 nucleotides agree with TRBD2. The CDR3 has 16 residues. Germline values: CDR1 SGHKS, CDR2 YYEKEE (reference sequence). V was clipped by 10 bases and J by 7 bases; unmatched bases: 17. Here the CDR3 DNA reads TGTGCCGACGGCATACGAGATAGCGGGGGGTCGAATGAGCAGTTCTTC. Translated, it gives CADGIRDSGGSNEQFF.

Ten or more counts support this clonotype. The V call is TRBV12-3 or TRBV12-4, the J call TRBJ2-2, with D perhaps TRBD1 (5 bases). The CDR3 totals 14 residues. The V and J ends lost 3 bases and 5 bases respectively, with 10 bases between them. CDR3 loop: CASSLPYRTGELFF. As DNA, the CDR3 is TGTGCCAGCAGTTTGCCCTACAGGACCGGGGAGCTGTTTTTT.

CDR3 DNA sequence: TGCAGCGTTGGCCTTACTCTGACAGGGGGCGCAACCCATGAGCAGTTCTTC. This encodes CSVGLTLTGGATHEQFF. The rearrangement uses TRBV29-1 and TRBJ2-1, with TRBD1 matching over 10 bases. V trimming: 4 bases; J trimming: 8 bases; junction bases outside the gene matches: 17. CDR1 is SQVTM and CDR2 is ANQGSEA in the germline V gene. CDR3 length: 17 amino acids.

J is TRBJ2-5 and V is TRBV12-3 or TRBV12-4; no clear D gene. Trimming shortened V by 5 bases and J by 1 base, and 8 bases separated the two germline ends. The CDR3 totals 13 residues. The CDR3 spells CASSPATQETQYF. CDR3 coding DNA: TGTGCCAGCAGTCCAGCAACCCAAGAGACCCAGTACTTC.

This clonotype has only a few counts. This sequence joins TRBV9 and TRBJ2-2, with 8 bases lining up with TRBD1. Germline V gene data show CDR1 as SGDLS and CDR2 as YYNGEE. This CDR3 is built from 14 residues. Losses at the gene ends were 4 bases for V and 6 bases for J; bases not matched to a gene: 5. CDR3 region: CASSRTGSAGELFF. The CDR3 DNA sequence: TGTGCCAGCAGCCGGACAGGGTCCGCCGGGGAGCTGTTTTTT.